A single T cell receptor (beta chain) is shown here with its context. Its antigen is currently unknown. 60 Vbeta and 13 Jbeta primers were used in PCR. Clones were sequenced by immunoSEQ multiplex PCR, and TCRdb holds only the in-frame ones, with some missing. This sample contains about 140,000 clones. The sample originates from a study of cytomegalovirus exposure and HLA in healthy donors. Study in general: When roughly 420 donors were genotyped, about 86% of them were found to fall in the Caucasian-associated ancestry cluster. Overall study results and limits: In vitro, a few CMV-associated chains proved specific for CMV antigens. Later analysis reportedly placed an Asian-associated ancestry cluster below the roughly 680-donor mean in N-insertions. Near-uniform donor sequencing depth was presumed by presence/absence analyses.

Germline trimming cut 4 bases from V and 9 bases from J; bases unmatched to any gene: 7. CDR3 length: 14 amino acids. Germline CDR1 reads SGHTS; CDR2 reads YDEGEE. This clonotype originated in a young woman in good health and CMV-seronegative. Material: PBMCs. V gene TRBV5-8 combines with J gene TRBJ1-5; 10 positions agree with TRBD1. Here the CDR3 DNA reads TGTGCCAGCAGCGCGGGACAGGGGATAATGCCCCAGCATTTT. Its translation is CASSAGQGIMPQHF. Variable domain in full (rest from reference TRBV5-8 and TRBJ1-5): EAGVTQSPTHLIKTRGQQATLRCSPISGHTSVYWYQQALGLGLQFLLWYDEGEERNRGNFPPRFSGRQFPNYSSELNVNALELEDSALYLCASSAGQGIMPQHFGDGTRLSIL.